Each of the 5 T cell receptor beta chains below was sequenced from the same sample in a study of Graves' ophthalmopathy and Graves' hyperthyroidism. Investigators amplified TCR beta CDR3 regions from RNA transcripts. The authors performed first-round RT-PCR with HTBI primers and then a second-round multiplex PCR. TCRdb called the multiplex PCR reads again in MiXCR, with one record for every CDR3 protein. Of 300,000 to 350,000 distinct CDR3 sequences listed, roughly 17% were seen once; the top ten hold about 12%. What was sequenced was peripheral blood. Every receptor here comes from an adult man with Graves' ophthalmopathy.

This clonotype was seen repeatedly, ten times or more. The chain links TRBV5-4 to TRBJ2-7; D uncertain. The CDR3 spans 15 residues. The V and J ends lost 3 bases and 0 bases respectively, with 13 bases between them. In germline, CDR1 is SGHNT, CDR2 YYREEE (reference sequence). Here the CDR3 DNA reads TGTGCCAGCAGCTCGACGGTGAGGAGCTCCTACGAGCAGTACTTC. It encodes CASSSTVRSSYEQYF.

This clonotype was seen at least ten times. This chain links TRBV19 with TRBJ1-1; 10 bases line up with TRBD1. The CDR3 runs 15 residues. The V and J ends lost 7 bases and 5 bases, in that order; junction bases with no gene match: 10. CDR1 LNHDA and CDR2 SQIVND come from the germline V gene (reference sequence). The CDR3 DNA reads TGTGCCAGTACCCCGTGGGGACAGGGGCAAACTGAAGCTTTCTTT. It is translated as CASTPWGQGQTEAFF. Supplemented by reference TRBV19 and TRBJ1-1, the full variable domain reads DGGITQSPKYLFRKEGQNVTLSCEQNLNHDAMYWYRQDPGQGLRLIYYSQIVNDFQKGDIAEGYSVSREKKESFPLTVTSAQKNPTAFYLCASTPWGQGQTEAFFGQGTRLTVV.

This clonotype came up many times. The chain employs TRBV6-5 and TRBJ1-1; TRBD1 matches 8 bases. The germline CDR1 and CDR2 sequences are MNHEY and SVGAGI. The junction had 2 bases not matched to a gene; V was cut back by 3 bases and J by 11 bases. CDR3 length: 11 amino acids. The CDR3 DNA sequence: TGTGCCAGCAGTTATGGGACAGGCGCTTTCTTT. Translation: CASSYGTGAFF.

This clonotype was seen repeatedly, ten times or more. CDR3 coding DNA: TGCAGCGTTGAAGATCGAAGGGAGGGGGGCTACACCTTC. Protein product: CSVEDRREGGYTF. The chain recombines TRBV29-1 with TRBJ1-2, with a tentative D call TRBD1 (5 bases). The V and J ends lost 0 bases and 8 bases respectively, with 13 bases between them. This CDR3 spans 13 amino acids. Looked up from germline, CDR1 is SQVTM and CDR2 is ANQGSEA.

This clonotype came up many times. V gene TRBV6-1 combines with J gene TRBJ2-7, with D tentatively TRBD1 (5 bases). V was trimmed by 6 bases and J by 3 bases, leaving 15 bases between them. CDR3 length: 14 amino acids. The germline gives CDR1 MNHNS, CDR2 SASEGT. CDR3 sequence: CASRARVLDYEQYF. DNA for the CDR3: TGTGCCAGCAGAGCCAGGGTTTTAGACTACGAGCAGTACTTC.